The 15 T cell receptor beta chains below come from one sample, sequenced in a study of radiotherapy plus CTLA-4 blockade in lung cancer. The data were produced by immunoSEQ multiplex PCR, yet TCRdb's version contains in-frame clones alone and is incomplete. The sample lists 80,000 to 100,000 clones, 60% to 75% seen once, with roughly 3.1% in the top ten. The sample here was peripheral blood, taken from a patient treated with radiotherapy plus ipilimumab. These receptors were taken from a human donor with non-small cell lung cancer who had a partial response to radiotherapy plus ipilimumab. Some clones in this sample may be carry-over from other donors' samples.

This clone has a handful of counts. V and J are TRBV2 and TRBJ1-2; TRBD1 agrees at 7 bases. Losses at the gene ends were 5 bases for V and 4 bases for J; bases not matched to a gene: 4. In germline, CDR1 is SNHLY, CDR2 FYNNEI. CDR3 size: 13 residues. The CDR3 here is CASSPQGSYGYTF. CDR3 DNA: TGTGCCAGCAGTCCACAGGGGAGCTATGGCTACACCTTC. Complete variable domain (other parts from reference TRBV2 and TRBJ1-2): EPEVTQTPSHQVTQMGQEVILRCVPISNHLYFYWYRQILGQKVEFLVSFYNNEISEKSEIFDDQFSVERPDGSNFTLKIRSTKLEDSAMYFCASSPQGSYGYTFGSGTRLTVV.

The rearrangement links TRBV2 to TRBJ1-6, with a tentative D call TRBD1 (5 bases). Germline-derived CDR1 and CDR2 are SNHLY and FYNNEI. V lost 5 bases, J lost 10 bases, and 21 bases lay in between. The CDR3 loop spans 16 amino acids. CDR3 in amino acids: CASSTVRGTAGSPLHF. In DNA, the CDR3 is TGTGCCAGCAGTACGGTCCGGGGGACGGCTGGATCACCCCTCCACTTT.

This clone was picked up a small number of times. This chain joins TRBV5-1 and TRBJ2-3; 11 bases align to TRBD2. Germline V gives CDR1 SGHRS, CDR2 YFSETQ. Trimming took 4 bases from V and 2 from J; bases not matched to a gene: 3. The CDR3 sequence is 15 residues long. The CDR3 region has the DNA TGCGCCAGCAGCCCGACTAGCGGGATCACAGATACGCAGTATTTT. Its protein product is CASSPTSGITDTQYF.

This clone came up a few times. The chain has TRBV30 and TRBJ2-6; a weak D match, TRBD1 (6 bases). This CDR3 has 16 amino acids. In germline, CDR1 is GTSNPN, CDR2 SVGIG (reference sequence). The germline V and J ends were trimmed by 1 base and 0 bases, with 10 bases remaining between them. CDR3 loop: CAWSATGRSGANVLTF. CDR3 coding DNA: TGTGCCTGGAGTGCTACAGGGCGCTCTGGGGCCAACGTCCTGACTTTC.

The chain recombines TRBV7-2 with TRBJ1-3, with 10 positions matching TRBD1. CDR3 length: 18 residues. J gave up 4 bases and V 5 bases, and 14 bases lay outside the gene matches. CDR1 is SGHTA, CDR2 FQGNSA, per germline. CDR3: CASSPHRTGQGTGNTIYF. The CDR3 bases are TGTGCCAGCAGCCCACACAGAACGGGACAGGGGACCGGAAACACCATATATTTT.

The V and J genes are TRBV2 and TRBJ1-1; no clear D gene. CDR3 length: 14 residues. Trimming removed 5 bases at V and 1 base at J, with 11 bases between. CDR1 and CDR2 from the germline V gene are SNHLY and FYNNEI. The CDR3 loop is CASSQYTTNTEAFF. The CDR3 DNA follows: TGTGCCAGCAGTCAATACACAACGAACACTGAAGCTTTCTTT.

V usage is TRBV9 and J usage is TRBJ2-7, with 11 bases identical to TRBD1. CDR1 is SGDLS, CDR2 YYNGEE, per germline. The CDR3 spans 16 residues. V lost 0 bases and J lost 2; bases outside the gene matches: 4. CDR3 region: CASSVAGTGGPYEQYF. The CDR3 bases are TGTGCCAGCAGCGTAGCTGGGACAGGGGGGCCCTACGAGCAGTACTTC. Looking up the rest from reference TRBV9 and TRBJ2-7 gives the full variable domain: DSGVTQTPKHLITATGQRVTLRCSPRSGDLSVYWYQQSLDQGLQFLIQYYNGEERAKGNILERFSAQQFPDLHSELNLSSLELGDSALYFCASSVAGTGGPYEQYFGPGTRLTVT.

The chain employs TRBV28 and TRBJ2-5, with a tentative D call TRBD1 (6 bases). Trimming stripped 5 bases from V and 4 bases from J, with 17 bases between. The CDR3 has 15 amino acids. Germline lookup yields CDR1 MDHEN and CDR2 SYDVKM. CDR3 in amino acids: CASSPYRVIGETQYF. The CDR3 DNA reads TGTGCCAGCAGTCCATACAGGGTTATCGGAGAGACCCAGTACTTC.

The chain combines TRBV28 with TRBJ1-2; D ambiguous. The CDR3 has 12 amino acids. Germline V CDR1 and CDR2: MDHEN, SYDVKM. V lost 8 bases, J lost 3 bases, and 10 bases lay in between. The CDR3 spells CASGSQYYGYTF. The CDR3 DNA reads TGTGCCAGCGGCAGTCAGTACTATGGCTACACCTTC.

The chain has TRBV2 and TRBJ1-2; 12 bases are shared with TRBD1. Germline loops: CDR1 SNHLY, CDR2 FYNNEI. V lost 1 base and J lost 3; bases outside the gene matches: 0. This CDR3 has 15 residues. The CDR3 coding sequence is TGTGCCAGCAGTGAAGGGGACAGGGGGCACTATGGCTACACCTTC. This gives the protein CASSEGDRGHYGYTF.

V gene TRBV11-2 combines with J gene TRBJ2-5, with 9 bases matching TRBD1. The DNA end favors TRBJ2-7, so the J call may be wrong. CDR1 is SGHAT, CDR2 FQNNGV, per germline. The CDR3 runs 16 residues. CDR3 coding DNA: TGTGCCAGCTCCCCTGTTAGTCGGACAGGGGTCTACGAGCAGTACTTC. This encodes CASSPVSRTGVYEQYF.

To note about this clone: Other DNA sequences within the sample encode an identical CDR3. V gene TRBV2 combines with J gene TRBJ2-7, with 7 positions matching TRBD1. The V gene end was trimmed by 4 bases and the J gene end by 3 bases; junction bases not matched to a gene: 0. Germline lookup yields CDR1 SNHLY and CDR2 FYNNEI. This CDR3 contains 12 residues. CDR3 in amino acids: CASSGQGYEQYF. CDR3 DNA sequence: TGTGCCAGCAGTGGACAGGGCTACGAGCAGTACTTC. Full variable domain (rest looked up from reference TRBV2 and TRBJ2-7): EPEVTQTPSHQVTQMGQEVILRCVPISNHLYFYWYRQILGQKVEFLVSFYNNEISEKSEIFDDQFSVERPDGSNFTLKIRSTKLEDSAMYFCASSGQGYEQYFGPGTRLTVT.

A single count supports this clone. The chain carries TRBV6-1 and TRBJ2-5, with 9 bases aligning to TRBD2. The J call could be wrong; TRBJ2-7 is a better fit for the DNA end. Germline-derived CDR1 and CDR2 are MNHNS and SASEGT. The CDR3 loop spans 14 amino acids. The CDR3 here is CASRGGTSPSEQYF. CDR3 bases: TGTGCCAGCAGAGGAGGGACTAGCCCCTCCGAGCAGTACTTC.

The chain combines TRBV15 with TRBJ2-2; D is unresolved. The length of the CDR3 is 13 residues. CDR1 is LNHNV, CDR2 YYDKDF, per germline (reference sequence). The V and J ends lost 3 bases and 7 bases respectively, with 9 bases between them. CDR3 nucleotide sequence: TGTGCCACCAGCAGGAGGTTTGACGGGGAGCTGTTTTTT. Translated, it gives CATSRRFDGELFF.

V is TRBV18 and J is TRBJ1-5; maybe TRBD1 (6 bases). The CDR3 is made up of 16 amino acids. Between the trimmed V and J ends, which lost 6 bases and 4 bases, there was a span of 19 bases. Germline V lookup: CDR1 KGHSH, CDR2 LQKENI. The CDR3: CASSHSAGAGNQPQHF. CDR3 coding DNA: TGTGCCAGCTCCCACTCTGCGGGGGCTGGTAATCAGCCCCAGCATTTT.